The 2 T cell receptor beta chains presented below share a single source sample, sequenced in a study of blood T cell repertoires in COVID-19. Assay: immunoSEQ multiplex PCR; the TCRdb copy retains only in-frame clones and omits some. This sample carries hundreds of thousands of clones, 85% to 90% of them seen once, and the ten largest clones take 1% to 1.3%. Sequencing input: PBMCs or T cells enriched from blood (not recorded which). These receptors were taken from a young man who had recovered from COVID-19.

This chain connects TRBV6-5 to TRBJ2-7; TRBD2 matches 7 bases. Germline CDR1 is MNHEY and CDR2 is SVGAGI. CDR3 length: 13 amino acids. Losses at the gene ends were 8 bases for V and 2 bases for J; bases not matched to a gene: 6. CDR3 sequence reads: CASWREIPYEQYF. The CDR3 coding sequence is TGTGCCAGCTGGCGGGAGATACCCTACGAGCAGTACTTC.

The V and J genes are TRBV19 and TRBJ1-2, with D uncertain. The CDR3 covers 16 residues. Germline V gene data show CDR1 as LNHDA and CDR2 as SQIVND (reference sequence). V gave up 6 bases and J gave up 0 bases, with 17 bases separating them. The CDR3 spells CASRSPDTATNYGYTF. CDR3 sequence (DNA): TGTGCCAGTAGATCTCCAGACACAGCAACTAACTATGGCTACACCTTC.